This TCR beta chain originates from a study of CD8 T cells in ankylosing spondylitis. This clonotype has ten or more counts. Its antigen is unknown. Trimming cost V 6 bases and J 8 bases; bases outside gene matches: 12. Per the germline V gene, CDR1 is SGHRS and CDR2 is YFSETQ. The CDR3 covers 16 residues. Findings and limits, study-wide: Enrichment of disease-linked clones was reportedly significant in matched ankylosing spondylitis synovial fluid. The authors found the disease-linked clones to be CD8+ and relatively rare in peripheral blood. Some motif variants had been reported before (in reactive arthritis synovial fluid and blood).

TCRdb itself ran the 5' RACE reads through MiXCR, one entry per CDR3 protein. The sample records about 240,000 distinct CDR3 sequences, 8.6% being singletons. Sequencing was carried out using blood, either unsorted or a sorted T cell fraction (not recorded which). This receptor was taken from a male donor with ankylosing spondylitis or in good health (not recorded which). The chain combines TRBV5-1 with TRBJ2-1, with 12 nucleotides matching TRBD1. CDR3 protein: CASKVGPGQGAYEQFF. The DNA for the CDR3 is TGCGCCAGCAAGGTGGGTCCGGGACAGGGGGCTTATGAGCAGTTCTTC.